The 12 T cell receptor beta chains below come from one sample, sequenced in a study of Graves' ophthalmopathy and Graves' hyperthyroidism (dated by TCRdb to between 2018 and 2020). Reads for this sample came from an Illumina HiSeq 2000. For repertoire sequencing, the TCR beta CDR3 regions were amplified from RNA transcripts. The first round was an RT-PCR using HTBI primers with the Qiagen OneStep RT-PCR kit, and this first round was followed by a second-round multiplex PCR, then size selection and purification. TCRdb passed the public sequencing reads through fastp at Q25 and MiXCR, retaining productive beta sequences. Each CDR3 protein appears once, grouped with its most common genes and DNA. This sample gives about 220,000 distinct CDR3 sequences in total; roughly 21% of them show up just once. About 46% of the sample rests with the top ten. Sequencing input: peripheral blood. The receptors were sampled from a woman in her 50s with Graves' ophthalmopathy. Donor details come from another sample of the same person, matched by shared clones.

This clonotype was counted at least ten times. The chain links TRBV6-1 to TRBJ1-2; weak D call: TRBD1 (6 bases). V was cut by 4 bases and J by 3 bases, with 18 bases left in between. Germline CDR1 MNHNS, CDR2 SASEGT. The CDR3 runs to 16 residues. CDR3 in amino acids: CASSGGPQDRYYGYTF. The CDR3 DNA reads as TGTGCCAGCAGTGGAGGGCCTCAGGACAGATACTATGGCTACACCTTC.

Here the CDR3 reads CASSVLSGSSGETQYF. For the CDR3, the DNA is TGTGCCAGCAGCGTTCTTAGCGGGAGTAGCGGAGAGACCCAGTACTTC. This chain joins TRBV9 and TRBJ2-5; 9 positions agree with TRBD2. The CDR3 loop spans 16 amino acids. Trimming cost V 2 bases and J 4 bases; bases outside gene matches: 9. The V gene's germline CDR1 is SGDLS and CDR2 YYNGEE.

Worth noting for this clonotype: The junction shows a germline mismatch at one end, possibly a read error. The chain combines TRBV12-3 or TRBV12-4 with TRBJ1-5, with a tentative D call TRBD1 (5 bases). This CDR3 region has 14 residues. The CDR3 DNA follows: TGTGCCAGCAGTTCTACACGGGGCAATCAGCCCCGGCATTTT. Its translation: CASSSTRGNQPRHF.

In its sample, this clonotype was seen many times. The CDR3 region has the DNA TGCGCCAGCAGCGCGAACACAGGGTACGAGCAGTACTTC. Encoded protein: CASSANTGYEQYF. The V and J genes are TRBV5-1 and TRBJ2-7, with a tentative D call TRBD1 (6 bases). CDR3 length: 13 amino acids. V lost 4 bases, J lost 4 bases, and 12 bases lay in between. Germline CDR1 is SGHRS and CDR2 is YFSETQ.

The chain recombines TRBV12-3 or TRBV12-4 with TRBJ1-5, with D unresolved. This CDR3 spans 14 amino acids. The V gene lost 5 bases and the J gene lost 3 bases, with 11 bases spanning the gap. CDR3 bases: TGTGCCAGCAGTCCATCGGGGTACAATCAGCCCCAGCATTTT. It specifies CASSPSGYNQPQHF.

This clonotype was seen repeatedly, ten times or more. The chain recombines TRBV6-2 or TRBV6-3 with TRBJ2-2; 7 bases match TRBD1. Germline trimming cut 6 bases from V and 4 bases from J; bases unmatched to any gene: 5. There are 14 residues in the CDR3. Germline CDR1 and CDR2: MNHEY and SVGEGT. The CDR3 reads CASSLRDSTGELFF. The CDR3 DNA is TGTGCCAGCAGCCTTCGGGACAGCACCGGGGAGCTGTTTTTT.

A few counts support this clonotype. The chain links TRBV6-4 to TRBJ2-5, with TRBD1 as a possible D gene (5 bases). Trimming removed 3 bases at V and 5 bases at J, with 13 bases between. Germline V CDR1 and CDR2: MRHNA, SNTAGT. The CDR3 runs to 14 residues. In DNA, the CDR3 is TGTGCCAGCAGTGAGGGTGGGGCGGCCGAGACCCAGTACTTC. Residues: CASSEGGAAETQYF.

This chain connects TRBV19 to TRBJ2-2; D may be TRBD2 (5 bases). The CDR3 has 19 residues. Germline lookup yields CDR1 LNHDA and CDR2 SQIVND (reference sequence). Trimming pared 1 base from V and 1 base from J, leaving 19 bases between. In DNA, the CDR3 is TGTGCCAGTAGTATAGTTCCTAGCCGACCGACCAAGAACACCGGGGAGCTGTTTTTT. Protein product: CASSIVPSRPTKNTGELFF.

At least ten counts were recorded for this clonotype. The chain links TRBV7-2 to TRBJ2-5, with 8 bases matching TRBD2. The V segment lost 3 bases and the J segment 4 bases; nucleotides outside the gene matches: 10. Germline CDR1 SGHTA, CDR2 FQGNSA. The CDR3 runs to 16 residues. This CDR3 reads CASSLRPSGSGETQYF. CDR3 bases: TGTGCCAGCAGCTTGCGACCCAGCGGGAGTGGAGAGACCCAGTACTTC. Complete variable domain (other parts from reference TRBV7-2 and TRBJ2-5): GAGVSQSPSNKVTEKGKDVELRCDPISGHTALYWYRQSLGQGLEFLIYFQGNSAPDKSGLPSDRFSAERTGGSVSTLTIQRTQQEDSAVYLCASSLRPSGSGETQYFGPGTRLLVL.

In its sample, this clonotype was seen many times. The chain is built from TRBV28 and TRBJ2-4; a weak D match, TRBD1 (6 bases). V lost 8 bases to trimming and J lost 9 bases, with 17 bases between them. Germline V gives CDR1 MDHEN, CDR2 SYDVKM. CDR3 length: 13 residues. The CDR3 region has the DNA TGTGCCAGCGTAAACAGGGAATACGGCATTCAGTACTTC. This translates into CASVNREYGIQYF. Full variable domain (remainder filled in from reference TRBV28 and TRBJ2-4): DVKVTQSSRYLVKRTGEKVFLECVQDMDHENMFWYRQDPGLGLRLIYFSYDVKMKEKGDIPEGYSVSREKKERFSLILESASTNQTSMYLCASVNREYGIQYFGAGTRLSVL.

This clonotype has ten or more counts. This chain links TRBV10-2 with TRBJ1-6; 7 bases align to TRBD1. With V trimmed by 5 bases and J by 6 bases, 4 bases remained unmatched. Germline CDR1 is WSHSY and CDR2 is SAAADI. The CDR3 covers 14 residues. The CDR3 loop is CASSRDSRNSPLHF. CDR3 sequence (DNA): TGCGCCAGCAGTAGGGACAGCCGTAATTCACCCCTCCACTTT.

This clonotype appeared many times. The V gene is TRBV27, the J gene TRBJ1-6; D gene uncertain. Germline V lookup: CDR1 MNHEY, CDR2 SMNVEV (reference sequence). Trimming cost V 0 bases and J 10 bases, with 13 bases left between them. The CDR3 has 15 amino acids. The CDR3 nucleotides read TGTGCCAGCAGTTTATCGTGGCATATTACCTCACCCCTCCACTTT. Protein: CASSLSWHITSPLHF.